Below, one T cell receptor (beta chain) is given with its context. Its specificity is unknown. This sample was taken from a study of cytotoxic CD8 clonotypes in ibrutinib-treated CLL. From germline, CDR1 is SGHTA and CDR2 FQGNSA. Trimming stripped 1 base from V and 7 bases from J, with 6 bases between. The CDR3 consists of 12 residues. Clones were sequenced by immunoSEQ multiplex PCR, and TCRdb holds only the in-frame ones, with some missing. The sample lists roughly 76,000 clones; around 81% were seen once. Study-level results: Clonality (at baseline) was higher than in age-matched healthy donors and tracked circulating CD8+ T-cell counts.

The sequencing used PBMCs, collected at disease progression, from a patient treated with ibrutinib. The origin of this receptor is a human donor with chronic lymphocytic leukemia. The rearrangement uses TRBV7-2 and TRBJ2-3, with unresolved D. For the CDR3, the DNA is TGTGCCAGCAGCTTAGTGGTTAATACGCAGTATTTT. Amino acids: CASSLVVNTQYF.